Listed here is a single T cell receptor beta chain. This specimen belongs to a study of blood T cell repertoires in COVID-19. For the study at large: Samples of COVID-19 (acute and convalescent) were obtained from the United States, Italy and Spain. From T cells, B-cell-depleted T cells, or PBMCs came the material, which was cDNA or gDNA.

CDR3 length: 15 amino acids. Germline values: CDR1 SGDLS, CDR2 YYNGEE. After removal of 3 bases from V and 8 bases from J, the junction contained 4 bases not matched to a gene. Original analysis: Estimated nucleated cell counts came from reference gene primer amplification. Assay: immunoSEQ multiplex PCR; the TCRdb copy retains only in-frame clones and omits some. The V and J calls and clone size come from that table; D and trimming were worked out from the DNA. Seen here are 45,000 to 60,000 clones, 82% observed once, and the top ten hold 8.2%. The chain is built from TRBV9 and TRBJ1-6, with 11 nucleotides matching TRBD1. This TCR came from a woman aged 80 or older with acute or convalescent COVID-19. Sequenced sample: peripheral blood. The CDR3 DNA follows: TGTGCCAGCAGCGCTAGGACAGGGGGCGATTCACCCCTCCACTTT. This sequence encodes CASSARTGGDSPLHF.